This T cell receptor (beta chain) appears in the sequencing data of a study of shared clonotypes between healthy human individuals. Across the whole study: CD4 naive cells filled three plates per donor, CD4 memory three, CD8 naive two and CD8 memory one. Findings and caveats of the study: For naive CD4 cells, roughly 5% of clonotypes were shared across a handful of donors.

A CD45RA+ naive subset and a CD45RA-negative memory subset were split from CD4+ cells. V gave up 0 bases and J gave up 5 bases, with 15 bases separating them. Germline CDR1 reads WNHNN; CDR2 reads SYGVQD (reference sequence). The CDR3 is 16 amino acids. Repertoires were generated with immunoSEQ multiplex PCR, while TCRdb's copy carries only in-frame clones and drops some. The sample yields 2 million to 3 million clones, more than 90% seen once. A word on this clone: Antigen specificity is unknown.

Sequenced input: naive CD4+ T cells sorted from blood. As to subset: CD45RA+ positively selected. The receptor's source is a man aged 18 to 29 in good health. The chain is built from TRBV10-1 and TRBJ2-3; no clear D gene. The CDR3 spells CASSESGVVSEDTQYF. CDR3 nucleotides: TGCGCCAGCAGTGAGTCCGGCGTAGTGTCAGAAGATACGCAGTATTTT.